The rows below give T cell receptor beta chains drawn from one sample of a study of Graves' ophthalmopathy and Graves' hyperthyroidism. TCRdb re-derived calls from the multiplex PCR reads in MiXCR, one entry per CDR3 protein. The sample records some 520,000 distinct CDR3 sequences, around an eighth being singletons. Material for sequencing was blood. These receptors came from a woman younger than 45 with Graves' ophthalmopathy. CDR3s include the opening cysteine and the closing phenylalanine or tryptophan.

CASSQALGQGENEQYF,TRBV4-1,TRBJ2-7
CASRSTGVLAGTTIYF,TRBV27,TRBJ1-3
CASSPNPGGSETQYF,TRBV12-3/TRBV12-4,TRBJ2-5
CASSIASGRFEQYF,TRBV19,TRBJ2-7
CSASHRMPYEQYF,TRBV20-1,TRBJ2-7
CSVESRQETQYF,TRBV29-1,TRBJ2-5
CASSLGLQRGGLETQYF,TRBV11-2,TRBJ2-5
CASSLGYGFVTGQFVF,TRBV28,TRBJ2-2
CASRPAGTNYGYTF,TRBV6-4,TRBJ1-2
CASREGGREQYF,TRBV12-3/TRBV12-4,TRBJ2-7
CASSYWQNTEAFF,TRBV6-5,TRBJ1-1
CASRSGGLAGFSGANVLTF,TRBV28,TRBJ2-6
CSVEAPGVGTQYF,TRBV29-1,TRBJ2-5
CASSLQRGTARNTEAFF,TRBV2,TRBJ1-1
CATARLANYEQYF,TRBV15,TRBJ2-7
CSAPRGGLTEAFF,TRBV20-1,TRBJ1-1
CASSQEQQREQYF,TRBV4-1,TRBJ2-7
CASSRQSAGNTIYF,TRBV28,TRBJ1-3